Each of the 10 T cell receptor beta chains below was sequenced from the same sample in a study of cytomegalovirus exposure and HLA in healthy donors (dated by TCRdb to the late 2010s). Libraries were made using the immunoSEQ multiplex PCR assay. For the multiplex PCR, a mixture combining 60 forward primers for TCR Vbeta segments and 13 reverse primers for TCR Jbeta segments was used. The clones in this table, taken by TCRdb from immuneACCESS, are in-frame only. Not every clone is retained; where verified, under half of the shortfall comes from an unresolved V gene, and the cause of the rest is unknown. The sample contains roughly 100,000 clones, about 12% of them found a single time. Roughly 15% of the sample lies in the top ten. The sequenced material came from PBMCs. Every receptor here comes from a man between 40 and 49 years old in good health and CMV-seropositive.

The rearrangement uses TRBV6-6 and TRBJ1-1, with TRBD1 as a possible D gene (5 bases). The CDR3 loop spans 13 amino acids. Germline CDR1 is MNHNY and CDR2 is SVGAGI (reference sequence). Trimming stripped 6 bases from V and 4 bases from J, with 12 bases between. The CDR3 sequence is CASSPRGGTEAFF. In nucleotides, the CDR3 is TGTGCCAGCAGCCCCCGGGGGGGCACTGAAGCTTTCTTT.

This clone came up a few times. The rearrangement links TRBV27 to TRBJ2-1; TRBD2 matches at 7 bases. The CDR3 is made up of 16 amino acids. Germline CDR1 reads MNHEY; CDR2 reads SMNVEV (reference sequence). V lost 3 bases and J lost 4; bases outside the gene matches: 9. The CDR3 DNA sequence: TGTGCCAGCAGTTTTTCGGCGGGGGAGGCATACAATGAGCAGTTCTTC. Its translation is CASSFSAGEAYNEQFF.

This chain uses TRBV10-1 with TRBJ2-7, with D maybe TRBD1 (6 bases). Deletions cut 5 bases from V and 3 bases from J, with 8 bases between. The CDR3 runs 12 residues. In germline, CDR1 is WNHNN, CDR2 SYGVQD (reference sequence). The CDR3 region is CASSQDSYEQYF. As DNA, the CDR3 is TGCGCCAGCAGTCAGGACAGCTACGAGCAGTACTTC.

The J gene is TRBJ2-5, the V gene TRBV11-2; possibly TRBD2 for D (6 bases). The CDR3 runs 16 residues. Trimming stripped 4 bases from V and 5 bases from J, with 20 bases between. Germline V gives CDR1 SGHAT, CDR2 FQNNGV. CDR3 in amino acids: CASSWNGGTLRETQYF. CDR3 sequence (DNA): TGTGCCAGCAGCTGGAATGGAGGGACTCTCCGCGAGACCCAGTACTTC.

The chain links TRBV6-5 to TRBJ2-1; the D gene is possibly TRBD1 (6 bases). Germline lookup yields CDR1 MNHEY and CDR2 SVGAGI. Trimming cost V 7 bases and J 8 bases, with 18 bases left between them. The CDR3 extends over 14 amino acids. CDR3 sequence reads: CASKGGPEGDEQFF. The CDR3 nucleotides are TGTGCCAGCAAGGGCGGTCCTGAGGGGGATGAGCAGTTCTTC.

This chain uses TRBV2 with TRBJ2-5, with D maybe TRBD1 (6 bases). Trimming took 5 bases from V and 3 from J, leaving 7 bases between them. This CDR3 contains 12 residues. Germline V lookup: CDR1 SNHLY, CDR2 FYNNEI. In DNA form, the CDR3 reads TGTGCCAGCAGTTGGACAGAAGAGACCCAGTACTTC. It translates to CASSWTEETQYF. Full variable domain (outside the CDR3, taken from reference TRBV2 and TRBJ2-5): EPEVTQTPSHQVTQMGQEVILRCVPISNHLYFYWYRQILGQKVEFLVSFYNNEISEKSEIFDDQFSVERPDGSNFTLKIRSTKLEDSAMYFCASSWTEETQYFGPGTRLLVL.

The chain joins TRBV4-1 to TRBJ2-2; D gene unclear. The CDR3 has 16 amino acids. CDR1 is MGHRA and CDR2 is YSYEKL in the germline V gene. Trimming left V 0 bases short and J 6 bases short, with 14 bases between. The CDR3 DNA follows: TGCGCCAGCAGCCAAGACATGAGCACTTTCGCCGGGGAGCTGTTTTTT. Translating it yields CASSQDMSTFAGELFF.

This rearrangement joins TRBV5-1 to TRBJ2-1; weak D call: TRBD2 (5 bases). V was trimmed by 5 bases and J by 6 bases, leaving 27 bases between them. Germline CDR1 and CDR2: SGHRS and YFSETQ. The CDR3 has 18 amino acids. CDR3 loop: CASRQLESLETLPNEQFF. CDR3 in DNA: TGCGCCAGCAGACAACTAGAAAGTCTAGAGACCCTTCCCAATGAGCAGTTCTTC.

This clone was picked up a small number of times. This sequence joins TRBV6-5 and TRBJ2-3; 8 bases agree with TRBD2. The germline gives CDR1 MNHEY, CDR2 SVGAGI. The CDR3 consists of 15 residues. V gave up 5 bases and J gave up 4 bases; unmatched junction bases: 8. The CDR3 DNA follows: TGTGCCAGCAGTGCCCGGGAGGGCCGGGCAGATACGCAGTATTTT. Protein: CASSAREGRADTQYF.

This clone was recorded a few times. This chain links TRBV13 with TRBJ2-7; D gene unclear. The length of the CDR3 is 14 residues. CDR1 is PRHDT and CDR2 is FYEKMQ in the germline V gene (reference sequence). V lost 1 base and J 0 bases, leaving 7 bases between the germline ends. The CDR3 region is CASSLEGASYEQYF. CDR3 sequence (DNA): TGTGCCAGCAGCTTAGAAGGAGCCTCCTACGAGCAGTACTTC.